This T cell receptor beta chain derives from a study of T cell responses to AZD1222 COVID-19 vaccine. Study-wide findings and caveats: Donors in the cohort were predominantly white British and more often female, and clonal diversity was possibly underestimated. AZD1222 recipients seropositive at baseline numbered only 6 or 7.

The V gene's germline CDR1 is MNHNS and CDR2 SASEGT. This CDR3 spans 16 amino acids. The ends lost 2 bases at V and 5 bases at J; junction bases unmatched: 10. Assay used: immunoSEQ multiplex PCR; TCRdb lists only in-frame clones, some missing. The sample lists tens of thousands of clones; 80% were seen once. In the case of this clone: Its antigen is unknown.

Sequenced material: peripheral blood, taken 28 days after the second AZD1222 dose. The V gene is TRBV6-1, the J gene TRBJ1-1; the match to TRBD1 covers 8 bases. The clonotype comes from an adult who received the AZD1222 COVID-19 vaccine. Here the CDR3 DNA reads TGTGCCAGCAGTGAATTGGCAGGGGGCTTCGGAACTGAAGCTTTCTTT. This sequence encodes CASSELAGGFGTEAFF.